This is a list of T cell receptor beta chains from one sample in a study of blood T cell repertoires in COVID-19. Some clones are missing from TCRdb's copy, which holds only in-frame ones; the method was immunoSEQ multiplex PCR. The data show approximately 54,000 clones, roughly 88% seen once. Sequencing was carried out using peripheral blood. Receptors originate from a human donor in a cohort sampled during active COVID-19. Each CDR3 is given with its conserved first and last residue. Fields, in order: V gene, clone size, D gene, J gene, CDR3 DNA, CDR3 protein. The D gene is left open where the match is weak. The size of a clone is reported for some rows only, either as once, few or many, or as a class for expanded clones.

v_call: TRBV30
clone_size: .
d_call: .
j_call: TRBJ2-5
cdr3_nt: TGTGCCCGTGACGTGGGCGAGACCCAGTACTTC
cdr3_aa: CARDVGETQYF

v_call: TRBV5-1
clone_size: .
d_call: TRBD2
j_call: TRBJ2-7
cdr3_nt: TGCGCCAGCAGCTTGGGATCGGCTAGCGGGAATGGCCTTCCCTACGAGCAGTACTTC
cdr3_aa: CASSLGSASGNGLPYEQYF

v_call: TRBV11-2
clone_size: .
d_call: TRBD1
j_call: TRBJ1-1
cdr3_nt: TGTGCCAGCAGCCAGACAGGGAGTAATGAAGCTTTCTTT
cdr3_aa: CASSQTGSNEAFF

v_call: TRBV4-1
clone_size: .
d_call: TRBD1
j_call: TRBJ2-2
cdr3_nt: TGCGCCAGCAGCCGGGGACAGGGGGACACCGGGGAGCTGTTTTTT
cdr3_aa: CASSRGQGDTGELFF

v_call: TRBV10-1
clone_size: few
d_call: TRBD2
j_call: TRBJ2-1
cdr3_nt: TGCGCCAGCAGTGACGGCCTAGCGGGGGCCCCCGAGGGGGTTGAGCAGTTCTTC
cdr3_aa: CASSDGLAGAPEGVEQFF

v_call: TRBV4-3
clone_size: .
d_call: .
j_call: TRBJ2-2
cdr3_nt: TGCGCCAGCAGCCAAGAGACCAGGCTCGGGGAGCTGTTTTTT
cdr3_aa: CASSQETRLGELFF

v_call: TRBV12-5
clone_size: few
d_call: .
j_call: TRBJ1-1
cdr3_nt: TGTGCTAGTGGTTTGACCCAGGGGTGGTTCGAAGCTTTCTTT
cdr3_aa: CASGLTQGWFEAFF

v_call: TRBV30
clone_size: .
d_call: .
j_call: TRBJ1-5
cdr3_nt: TGTGCCTGGAGTACGGACAGCTTCAATCAGCCCCAGCATTTT
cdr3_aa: CAWSTDSFNQPQHF

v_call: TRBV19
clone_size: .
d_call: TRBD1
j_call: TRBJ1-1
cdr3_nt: TGTGCCAGTAGTATTGGACAGGGCGGTGAAGCTTTCTTT
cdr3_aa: CASSIGQGGEAFF

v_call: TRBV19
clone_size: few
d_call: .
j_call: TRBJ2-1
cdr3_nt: TGTGCCAGTAGTATCATCCAGGGGGGTGAGCAGTTCTTC
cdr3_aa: CASSIIQGGEQFF

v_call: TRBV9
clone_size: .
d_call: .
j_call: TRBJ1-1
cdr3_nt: TGTGCCAGCAGCGTAGTAGGAGGGGACACTGAAGCTTTCTTT
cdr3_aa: CASSVVGGDTEAFF